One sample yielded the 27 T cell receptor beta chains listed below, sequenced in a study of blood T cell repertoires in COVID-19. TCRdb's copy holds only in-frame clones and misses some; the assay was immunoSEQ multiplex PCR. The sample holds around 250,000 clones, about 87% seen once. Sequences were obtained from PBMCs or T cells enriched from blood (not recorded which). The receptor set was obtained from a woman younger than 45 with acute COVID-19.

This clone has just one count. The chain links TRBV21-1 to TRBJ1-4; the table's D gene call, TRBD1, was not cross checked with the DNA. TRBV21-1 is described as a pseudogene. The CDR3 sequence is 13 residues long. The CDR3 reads CASSGQGTVELFF. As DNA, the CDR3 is TGTGCCAGCAGCGGACAGGGAACGGTCGAACTGTTTTTT.

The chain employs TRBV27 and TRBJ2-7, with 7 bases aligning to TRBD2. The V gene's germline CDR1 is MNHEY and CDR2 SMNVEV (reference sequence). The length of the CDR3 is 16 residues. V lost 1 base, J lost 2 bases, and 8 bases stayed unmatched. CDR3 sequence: CASSLWSGAGPYEQYF. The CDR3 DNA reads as TGTGCCAGCAGTTTATGGAGCGGGGCCGGTCCCTACGAGCAGTACTTC.

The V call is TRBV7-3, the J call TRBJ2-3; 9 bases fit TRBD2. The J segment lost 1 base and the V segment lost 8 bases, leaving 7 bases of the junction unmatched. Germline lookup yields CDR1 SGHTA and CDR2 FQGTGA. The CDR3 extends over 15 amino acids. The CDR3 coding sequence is TGTGCCAGCGGGGCGGCGGGAGGGGGCACAGATACGCAGTATTTT. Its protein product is CASGAAGGGTDTQYF.

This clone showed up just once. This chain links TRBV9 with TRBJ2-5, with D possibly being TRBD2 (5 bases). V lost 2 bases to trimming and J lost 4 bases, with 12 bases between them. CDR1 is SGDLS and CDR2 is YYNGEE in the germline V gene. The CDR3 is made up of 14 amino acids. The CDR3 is CASSVAGNGETQYF. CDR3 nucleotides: TGTGCCAGCAGCGTCGCCGGGAATGGAGAGACCCAGTACTTC.

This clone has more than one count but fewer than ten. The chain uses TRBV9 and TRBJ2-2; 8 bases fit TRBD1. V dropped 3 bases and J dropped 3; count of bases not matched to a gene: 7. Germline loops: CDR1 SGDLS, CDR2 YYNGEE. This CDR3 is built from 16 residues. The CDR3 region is CASSGETGGYTGELFF. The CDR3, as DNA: TGTGCCAGCAGCGGAGAAACAGGGGGTTACACCGGGGAGCTGTTTTTT.

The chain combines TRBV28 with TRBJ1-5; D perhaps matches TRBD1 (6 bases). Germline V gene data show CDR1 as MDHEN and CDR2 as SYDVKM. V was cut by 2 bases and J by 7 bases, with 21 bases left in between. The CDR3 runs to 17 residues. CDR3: CASSLTGRGGGQQPQHF. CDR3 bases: TGTGCCAGCAGTTTAACGGGCAGGGGTGGTGGTCAGCAGCCCCAGCATTTT. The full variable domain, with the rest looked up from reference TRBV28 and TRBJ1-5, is DVKVTQSSRYLVKRTGEKVFLECVQDMDHENMFWYRQDPGLGLRLIYFSYDVKMKEKGDIPEGYSVSREKKERFSLILESASTNQTSMYLCASSLTGRGGGQQPQHFGDGTRLSIL.

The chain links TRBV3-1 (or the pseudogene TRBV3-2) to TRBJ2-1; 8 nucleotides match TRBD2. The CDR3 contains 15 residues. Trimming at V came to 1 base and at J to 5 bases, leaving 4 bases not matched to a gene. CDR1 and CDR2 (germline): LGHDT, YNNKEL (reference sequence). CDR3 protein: CASSQVISGNNEQFF. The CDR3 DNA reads TGTGCCAGCAGCCAAGTGATTAGCGGGAACAATGAGCAGTTCTTC.

This CDR3 is CASSPRDRVAEAFF. The CDR3 DNA sequence: TGTGCCAGCAGCCCTAGGGACAGGGTCGCTGAAGCTTTCTTT. This rearrangement joins TRBV7-9 to TRBJ1-1, with TRBD1 matching over 9 bases. With V trimmed by 5 bases and J by 6 bases, 7 bases remained unmatched. CDR3 length: 14 amino acids. CDR1 is SEHNR, CDR2 FQNEAQ, per germline (reference sequence).

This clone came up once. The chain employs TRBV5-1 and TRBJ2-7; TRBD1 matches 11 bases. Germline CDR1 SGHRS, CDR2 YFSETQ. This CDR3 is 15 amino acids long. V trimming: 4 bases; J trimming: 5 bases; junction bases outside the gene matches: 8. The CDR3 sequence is CASSPGMGQGDEQYF. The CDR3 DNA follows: TGCGCCAGCAGCCCAGGTATGGGACAGGGGGACGAGCAGTACTTC. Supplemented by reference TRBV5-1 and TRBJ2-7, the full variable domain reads KAGVTQTPRYLIKTRGQQVTLSCSPISGHRSVSWYQQTPGQGLQFLFEYFSETQRNKGNFPGRFSGRQFSNSRSEMNVSTLELGDSALYLCASSPGMGQGDEQYFGPGTRLTVT.

CDR3 in DNA: TGTGCCAGCAGCCTGACTAGCGGGGATGCCCATGAGCAGTTCTTC. Protein sequence: CASSLTSGDAHEQFF. The chain employs TRBV7-6 and TRBJ2-1; the match to TRBD2 covers 11 bases. CDR1 is SGHVS, CDR2 FNYEAQ, per germline. There are 15 residues in the CDR3. The ends lost 5 bases at V and 8 bases at J; junction bases unmatched: 8.

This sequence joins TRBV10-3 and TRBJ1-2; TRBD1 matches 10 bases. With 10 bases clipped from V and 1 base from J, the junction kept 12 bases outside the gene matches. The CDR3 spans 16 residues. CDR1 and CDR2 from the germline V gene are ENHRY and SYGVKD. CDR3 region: CATNRDRGKVNYGYTF. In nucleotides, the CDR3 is TGTGCCACAAATCGGGACAGGGGAAAAGTTAACTATGGCTACACCTTC.

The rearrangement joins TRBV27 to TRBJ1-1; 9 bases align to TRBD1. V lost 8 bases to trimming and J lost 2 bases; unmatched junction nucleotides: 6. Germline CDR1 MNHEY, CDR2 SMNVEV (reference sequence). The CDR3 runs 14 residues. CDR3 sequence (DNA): TGTGCCAGCTCCGGGACAGGGCTAAACACTGAAGCTTTCTTT. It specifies CASSGTGLNTEAFF.

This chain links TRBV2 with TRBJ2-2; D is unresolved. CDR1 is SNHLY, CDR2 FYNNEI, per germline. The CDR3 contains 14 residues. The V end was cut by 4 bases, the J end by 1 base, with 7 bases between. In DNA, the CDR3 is TGTGCCAGCAGTGGGGCAGGGAACACCGGGGAGCTGTTTTTT. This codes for CASSGAGNTGELFF.

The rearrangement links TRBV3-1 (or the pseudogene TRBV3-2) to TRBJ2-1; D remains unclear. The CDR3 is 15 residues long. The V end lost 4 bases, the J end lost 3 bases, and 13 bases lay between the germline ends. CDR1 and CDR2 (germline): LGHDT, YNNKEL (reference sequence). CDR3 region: CASSPILGGYNEQFF. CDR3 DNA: TGTGCCAGCAGCCCCATTCTTGGCGGCTACAATGAGCAGTTCTTC.

For the CDR3, the DNA is TGCGCCAGCAGCCCAGGGACATCTAATTCACCCCTCCACTTT. Amino acids: CASSPGTSNSPLHF. The chain joins TRBV5-1 to TRBJ1-6, with TRBD1 as a possible D gene (6 bases). The ends were cut back, 4 bases at V and 6 bases at J, with 11 bases in the middle. CDR1 is SGHRS and CDR2 is YFSETQ in the germline V gene. CDR3 length: 14 residues.

Here the CDR3 DNA reads TGTGCCAGCAGCTGGTCCTACGGACAGTTAGAGACCCAGTACTTC. This translates into CASSWSYGQLETQYF. This rearrangement joins TRBV7-6 to TRBJ2-5, with a weak D call TRBD1 (6 bases). This CDR3 spans 15 amino acids. Germline-derived CDR1 and CDR2 are SGHVS and FNYEAQ. V was shortened by 4 bases and J by 4 bases, with 16 bases between the two germline ends.

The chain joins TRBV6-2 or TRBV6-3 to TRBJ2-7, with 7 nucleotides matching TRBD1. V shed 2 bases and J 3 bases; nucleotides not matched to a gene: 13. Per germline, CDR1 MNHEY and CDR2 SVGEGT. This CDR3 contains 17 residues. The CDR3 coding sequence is TGTGCCAGCAGTTACGGGGAAGAGGGGGCCCTCGGCTACGAGCAGTACTTC. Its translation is CASSYGEEGALGYEQYF.

The CDR3 nucleotides are TGCAGCGTTGGGACAGGGGACAACGAGCAGTACTTC. This encodes CSVGTGDNEQYF. The rearrangement links TRBV29-1 to TRBJ2-7, with 9 nucleotides matching TRBD1. The germline gives CDR1 SQVTM, CDR2 ANQGSEA. V was clipped by 4 bases and J by 5 bases; unmatched bases: 3. CDR3 length: 12 residues.

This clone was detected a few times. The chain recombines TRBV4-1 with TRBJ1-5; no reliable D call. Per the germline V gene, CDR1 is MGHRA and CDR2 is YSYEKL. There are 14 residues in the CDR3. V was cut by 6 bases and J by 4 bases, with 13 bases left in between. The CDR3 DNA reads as TGCGCCAGCAGTACCGAGGAGCGAAATCAGCCCCAGCATTTT. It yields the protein CASSTEERNQPQHF.

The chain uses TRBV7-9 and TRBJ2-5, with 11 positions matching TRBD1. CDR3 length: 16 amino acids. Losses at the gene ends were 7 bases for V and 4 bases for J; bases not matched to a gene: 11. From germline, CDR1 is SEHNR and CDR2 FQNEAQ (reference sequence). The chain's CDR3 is CASTLPGQGAAETQYF. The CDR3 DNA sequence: TGTGCCAGCACCCTCCCCGGACAGGGGGCGGCAGAGACCCAGTACTTC.

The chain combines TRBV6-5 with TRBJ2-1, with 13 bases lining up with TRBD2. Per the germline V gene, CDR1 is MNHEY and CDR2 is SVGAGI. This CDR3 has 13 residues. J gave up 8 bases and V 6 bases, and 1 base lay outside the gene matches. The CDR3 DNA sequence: TGTGCCAGCAGCGGACTAGCGGGAGATGAGCAGTTCTTC. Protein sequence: CASSGLAGDEQFF.

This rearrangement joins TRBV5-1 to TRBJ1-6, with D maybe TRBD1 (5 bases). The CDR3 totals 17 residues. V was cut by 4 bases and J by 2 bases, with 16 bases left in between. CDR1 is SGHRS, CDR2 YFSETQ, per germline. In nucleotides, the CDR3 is TGCGCCAGCAGCCTGGCGGCGGAAGGGGCCTATAATTCACCCCTCCACTTT. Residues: CASSLAAEGAYNSPLHF. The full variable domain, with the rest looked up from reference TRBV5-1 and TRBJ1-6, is KAGVTQTPRYLIKTRGQQVTLSCSPISGHRSVSWYQQTPGQGLQFLFEYFSETQRNKGNFPGRFSGRQFSNSRSEMNVSTLELGDSALYLCASSLAAEGAYNSPLHFGNGTRLTVT.

This CDR3 reads CASSSPPGIATTGELFF. The DNA of the CDR3 is TGCGCCAGCAGCTCCCCCCCCGGGATAGCGACGACCGGGGAGCTGTTTTTT. The chain employs TRBV5-1 and TRBJ2-2; the D gene is possibly TRBD2 (5 bases). The V end was cut by 3 bases, the J end by 5 bases, with 20 bases between. From germline, CDR1 is SGHRS and CDR2 YFSETQ. This CDR3 spans 17 amino acids.

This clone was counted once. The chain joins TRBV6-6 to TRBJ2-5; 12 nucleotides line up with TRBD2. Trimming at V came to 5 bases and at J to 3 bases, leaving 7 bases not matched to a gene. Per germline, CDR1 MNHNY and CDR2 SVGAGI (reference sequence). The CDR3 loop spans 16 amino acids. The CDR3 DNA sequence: TGTGCCAGCAGTCCGGGACTAGCGGGCCTTAAAGAGACCCAGTACTTC. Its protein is CASSPGLAGLKETQYF.

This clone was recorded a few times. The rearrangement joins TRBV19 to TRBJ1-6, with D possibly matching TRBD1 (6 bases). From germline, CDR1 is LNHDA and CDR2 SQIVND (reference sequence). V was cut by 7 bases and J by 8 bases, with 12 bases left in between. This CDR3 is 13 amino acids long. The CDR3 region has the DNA TGTGCCAGTAAGGACAGTCAATATTCACCCCTCCACTTT. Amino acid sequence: CASKDSQYSPLHF.

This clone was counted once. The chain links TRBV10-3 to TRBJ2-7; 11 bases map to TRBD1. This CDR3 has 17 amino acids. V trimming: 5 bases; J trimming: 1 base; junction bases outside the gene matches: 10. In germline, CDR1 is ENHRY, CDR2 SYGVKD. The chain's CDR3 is CAISTGGGTGGSYEQYF. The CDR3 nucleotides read TGTGCCATCAGTACCGGGGGCGGGACAGGGGGATCCTACGAGCAGTACTTC.

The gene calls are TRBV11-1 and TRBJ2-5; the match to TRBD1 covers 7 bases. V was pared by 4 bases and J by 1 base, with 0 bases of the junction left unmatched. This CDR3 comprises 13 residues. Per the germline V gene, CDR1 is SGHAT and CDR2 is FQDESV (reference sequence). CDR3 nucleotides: TGTGCCAGCAGCTGGACAGGCCAAGAGACCCAGTACTTC. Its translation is CASSWTGQETQYF.